Following are 31 T cell receptor beta chains from one sample sequenced in a study of CD8 T cells in Susac syndrome. RNA, at about 0.45 to 1 ug, was reverse transcribed with random hexamers. MiXCR was run by TCRdb on the immunoSEQ multiplex PCR reads, yielding one entry per CDR3 protein. This table has roughly 110,000 distinct CDR3 sequences, around 94% appearing once. Specimen: CD8+ T cells from PBMCs. These TCRs come from a human donor with Susac syndrome.

A single count supports this clonotype. The V and J genes are TRBV15 and TRBJ2-3; D is possibly TRBD2 (5 bases). With 5 bases removed from V and 12 bases from J, the gap between germline ends came to 18 bases. Germline V CDR1 and CDR2: LNHNV, YYDKDF (reference sequence). This CDR3 is 13 amino acids long. The CDR3 loop reads CATSPTLSGNQYF. The CDR3 coding sequence is TGTGCCACCAGCCCCACTCTATCCGGGAACCAGTATTTT.

The chain couples TRBV13 to TRBJ2-7; TRBD1 agrees at 9 bases. The trim removed 5 bases at V and 5 bases at J, leaving 7 bases unmatched. Germline V gene sequence: CDR1 PRHDT, CDR2 FYEKMQ (reference sequence). The length of the CDR3 is 14 residues. The DNA for the CDR3 is TGTGCCAGCAGCCAGGGACAGGGTAAGGACGAGCAGTACTTC. It codes for CASSQGQGKDEQYF.

The rearrangement joins TRBV7-8 to TRBJ1-1; D remains unclear. The CDR3 length is 12 residues. V was cut by 2 bases and J by 6 bases, with 7 bases left in between. CDR1 is SGHVS and CDR2 is FQNEAQ in the germline V gene. The CDR3 DNA sequence: TGTGCCAGCAGCTTACCCATCCCTGAAGCTTTCTTT. This codes for CASSLPIPEAFF.

The chain recombines TRBV6-5 with TRBJ1-2; 7 nucleotides agree with TRBD1. Germline V gives CDR1 MNHEY, CDR2 SVGAGI. V was clipped by 6 bases and J by 6 bases; unmatched bases: 7. CDR3 length equals 13 residues. CDR3 sequence (DNA): TGTGCCAGCAGCCAGACAGGGTTGGATGGCTACACCTTC. Amino acid sequence: CASSQTGLDGYTF.

The V and J genes are TRBV20-1 and TRBJ2-7, with D perhaps TRBD1 (6 bases). The CDR3 is made up of 13 amino acids. Germline CDR1 DFQATT, CDR2 SNEGSKA (reference sequence). Trimming cost V 2 bases and J 3 bases, with 11 bases left between them. Written as DNA, the CDR3 is TGCAGTGCTAGATCAGGGGAAAGCTACGAGCAGTACTTC. Its protein is CSARSGESYEQYF.

The V call is TRBV6-4, the J call TRBJ1-6; TRBD1 might be the D (5 bases). The V end was cut by 0 bases, the J end by 6 bases, with 12 bases between. The CDR3 consists of 16 residues. Germline assignment: CDR1 MRHNA and CDR2 SNTAGT. CDR3 sequence: CASSDSDGTGNSPLHF. In DNA, the CDR3 is TGTGCCAGCAGTGACTCGGATGGGACGGGTAATTCACCCCTCCACTTT.

The DNA of the CDR3 is TGTGCCAGCAGCGAGACAGGGATGTTGGAGACCCAGTACTTC. Translating it yields CASSETGMLETQYF. V usage is TRBV6-6 and J usage is TRBJ2-5; 7 bases fit TRBD1. Germline CDR1 and CDR2: MNHNY and SVGAGI (reference sequence). J was trimmed by 5 bases and V by 6 bases; bases with no gene match: 9. There are 14 residues in the CDR3.

The genes are TRBV7-8 and TRBJ1-1; D gene unclear. Trimming pared 6 bases from V and 0 bases from J, leaving 5 bases between. CDR1 is SGHVS, CDR2 FQNEAQ, per germline. The CDR3 has 12 residues. The CDR3 here is CASRAMNTEAFF. CDR3 bases: TGTGCCAGCAGAGCAATGAACACTGAAGCTTTCTTT.

The chain joins TRBV14 to TRBJ1-1, with D unresolved. The V end was cut by 1 base, the J end by 5 bases, with 8 bases between. The CDR3 extends over 13 amino acids. Germline assignment: CDR1 SGHDN and CDR2 FVKESK. CDR3 DNA: TGTGCCAGCAGCCAAGGGATCTGGACTGAAGCTTTCTTT. Translating it yields CASSQGIWTEAFF.

This sequence joins TRBV9 and TRBJ2-3; TRBD2 agrees at 7 bases. The V gene end was trimmed by 3 bases and the J gene end by 3 bases; junction bases not matched to a gene: 19. The germline V gene encodes CDR1 SGDLS and CDR2 YYNGEE. The CDR3 length is 19 residues. DNA of the CDR3: TGTGCCAGCAGCGCTCAAACCAGTGCACCGGGACTACGTACAGATACGCAGTATTTT. Its protein product is CASSAQTSAPGLRTDTQYF.

This chain joins TRBV20-1 and TRBJ2-1, with D possibly being TRBD2 (5 bases). CDR1 is DFQATT, CDR2 SNEGSKA, per germline (reference sequence). V was shortened by 1 base and J by 7 bases, with 8 bases between the two germline ends. This CDR3 has 12 residues. The chain's CDR3 is CSARGGVNEQFF. The CDR3 DNA sequence: TGCAGTGCTAGAGGGGGAGTGAATGAGCAGTTCTTC.

The CDR3 nucleotides read TGTGCCAGCAGTTTTAGCGGGGGGGGCAACGAGCAGTACTTC. It codes for CASSFSGGGNEQYF. The chain is built from TRBV11-2 and TRBJ2-7; 11 nucleotides match TRBD2. The CDR3 is 14 residues long. Trimming cost V 6 bases and J 5 bases; bases outside gene matches: 6. Germline values: CDR1 SGHAT, CDR2 FQNNGV.

The chain couples TRBV20-1 to TRBJ1-1; 7 nucleotides match TRBD1. The junction had 7 bases not matched to a gene; V was cut back by 0 bases and J by 6 bases. The CDR3 consists of 14 residues. In germline, CDR1 is DFQATT, CDR2 SNEGSKA (reference sequence). This chain's CDR3 is CSARDRDSGPEAFF. The CDR3 nucleotides read TGCAGTGCTAGAGATCGGGACAGCGGGCCTGAAGCTTTCTTT.

In its sample, this clonotype was seen once. The J gene is TRBJ1-1, the V gene TRBV7-9; a possible D gene is TRBD1 (5 bases). CDR1 is SEHNR, CDR2 FQNEAQ, per germline (reference sequence). The CDR3 consists of 12 residues. Trimming removed 5 bases at V and 11 bases at J, with 15 bases between. The CDR3 nucleotides read TGTGCCAGCAGCACGGGGGGGGAGGAGGCTTTCTTT. Translating gives CASSTGGEEAFF.

V usage is TRBV27 and J usage is TRBJ2-7; tentatively, D is TRBD2 (5 bases). Trimming took 1 base from V and 5 from J, leaving 9 bases between them. The CDR3 is 13 residues long. Germline V lookup: CDR1 MNHEY, CDR2 SMNVEV (reference sequence). In nucleotides, the CDR3 is TGTGCCAGCAGTTTATGGGCCGGGGACGAGCAGTACTTC. This codes for CASSLWAGDEQYF.

The chain combines TRBV6-1 with TRBJ2-1; 7 bases are shared with TRBD2. Germline values: CDR1 MNHNS, CDR2 SASEGT. V lost 0 bases, J lost 8 bases, and 4 bases stayed unmatched. The CDR3 covers 14 residues. CDR3 DNA: TGTGCCAGCAGTGAAGCGCCAGCGGGGTATGAGCAGTTCTTC. Its translation is CASSEAPAGYEQFF.

V is TRBV27 and J is TRBJ1-1, with D possibly matching TRBD1 (5 bases). The CDR3 extends over 15 amino acids. V dropped 4 bases and J dropped 0 bases, with 12 bases sitting between them. The germline gives CDR1 MNHEY, CDR2 SMNVEV (reference sequence). The CDR3 here is CASSSSQVMNTEAFF. The CDR3 DNA is TGTGCCAGCAGTTCCTCACAGGTGATGAACACTGAAGCTTTCTTT.

This rearrangement joins TRBV20-1 to TRBJ2-5; D gene uncertain. The V end lost 6 bases, the J end lost 5 bases, and 7 bases lay between the germline ends. Germline CDR1 and CDR2: DFQATT and SNEGSKA (reference sequence). CDR3 length: 10 amino acids. CDR3 bases: TGCAGTGCCCACGGGGAGACCCAGTACTTC. Its translation is CSAHGETQYF.

This chain connects TRBV25-1 to TRBJ2-5; 8 nucleotides agree with TRBD2. V lost 8 bases, J lost 5 bases, and 16 bases stayed unmatched. The germline CDR1 and CDR2 sequences are MGHDK and SYGVNS. CDR3 size: 16 residues. The CDR3 sequence is CASGLGSGGSHETQYF. The CDR3 DNA is TGTGCCAGCGGTCTCGGGAGCGGGGGCTCGCATGAGACCCAGTACTTC.

This sequence joins TRBV6-5 and TRBJ2-1; D call uncertain. The CDR3 is made up of 13 amino acids. Germline CDR1 is MNHEY and CDR2 is SVGAGI. V lost 4 bases and J 4 bases, leaving 8 bases between the germline ends. CDR3 coding DNA: TGTGCCAGCAGTTCCGACCAGTACAATGAGCAGTTCTTC. Residues: CASSSDQYNEQFF.

The V call is TRBV7-3, the J call TRBJ2-1; TRBD2 matches at 11 bases. The CDR3 spans 16 residues. Germline trimming cut 1 base from V and 4 bases from J; bases unmatched to any gene: 3. Per germline, CDR1 SGHTA and CDR2 FQGTGA. As DNA, the CDR3 is TGTGCCAGCAGCTTAAGGCCTAGCGGGGGGTACAATGAGCAGTTCTTC. Protein sequence: CASSLRPSGGYNEQFF.

The chain combines TRBV9 with TRBJ2-4; D may be TRBD1 (6 bases). V lost 3 bases to trimming and J lost 3 bases, with 10 bases between them. CDR1 and CDR2 from the germline V gene are SGDLS and YYNGEE. This CDR3 is 14 amino acids long. CDR3 amino acids: CASSEQGGKNIQYF. The CDR3 DNA reads TGTGCCAGCAGCGAACAGGGTGGCAAAAACATTCAGTACTTC.

V is TRBV12-3 or TRBV12-4 and J is TRBJ1-5; tentative D call: TRBD1 (6 bases). Trimming took 5 bases from V and 5 from J, leaving 10 bases between them. The CDR3 loop spans 13 amino acids. The CDR3 is CASSQGSHQPQHF. The CDR3 coding sequence is TGTGCCAGCAGTCAGGGGTCGCATCAGCCCCAGCATTTT.

The chain employs TRBV7-8 and TRBJ1-4, with 8 bases fitting TRBD1. This CDR3 region has 14 residues. Germline lookup yields CDR1 SGHVS and CDR2 FQNEAQ. V was clipped by 4 bases and J by 8 bases; unmatched bases: 6. CDR3 coding DNA: TGTGCCAGCAGCTCCGGACAGGGTAGAGAAAAACTGTTTTTT. As protein: CASSSGQGREKLFF. The full variable domain, its missing parts supplied by reference TRBV7-8 and TRBJ1-4, is GAGVSQSPRYKVAKRGQDVALRCDPISGHVSLFWYQQALGQGPEFLTYFQNEAQLDKSGLPSDRFFAERPEGSVSTLKIQRTQQEDSAVYLCASSSGQGREKLFFGSGTQLSVL.

The chain uses TRBV20-1 and TRBJ2-2; 12 bases are a match to TRBD1. Per the germline V gene, CDR1 is DFQATT and CDR2 is SNEGSKA (reference sequence). V shed 2 bases and J 1 base; nucleotides not matched to a gene: 14. This CDR3 has 20 amino acids. The DNA for the CDR3 is TGCAGTGCTAGACCGGGGTCCCGGGACAGGGGGCACTGGAACACCGGGGAGCTGTTTTTT. It translates to CSARPGSRDRGHWNTGELFF.

V is TRBV3-1 and J is TRBJ2-5, with 9 nucleotides matching TRBD2. After removal of 4 bases from V and 1 base from J, the junction contained 4 bases not matched to a gene. The CDR3 has 15 amino acids. The germline CDR1 and CDR2 sequences are LGHDT and YNNKEL (reference sequence). CDR3 region: CASSLPSGAQETQYF. The CDR3 bases are TGTGCCAGCAGCCTCCCTAGCGGGGCCCAAGAGACCCAGTACTTC.

The chain has TRBV27 and TRBJ2-2; D is uncertain. The germline gives CDR1 MNHEY, CDR2 SMNVEV (reference sequence). This CDR3 comprises 12 residues. The ends were cut back, 0 bases at V and 8 bases at J, with 4 bases in the middle. The CDR3 reads CASSLSNGELFF. The CDR3 bases are TGTGCCAGCAGTTTATCGAATGGGGAGCTGTTTTTT.

The chain recombines TRBV20-1 with TRBJ2-7; no definite D call. The CDR3 spans 13 residues. The germline CDR1 and CDR2 sequences are DFQATT and SNEGSKA (reference sequence). V was pared by 0 bases and J by 6 bases, with 12 bases between. CDR3 sequence (DNA): TGCAGTGCTAGAGATCCGAAGCTGGGCGAGCAGTACTTC. This sequence encodes CSARDPKLGEQYF.

V gene TRBV19 combines with J gene TRBJ2-1; 8 bases line up with TRBD1. Per germline, CDR1 LNHDA and CDR2 SQIVND (reference sequence). This CDR3 has 15 amino acids. The V and J ends lost 1 base and 7 bases, in that order; junction bases with no gene match: 6. The CDR3 here is CASSIGAGGSNEQFF. As DNA, the CDR3 is TGTGCCAGTAGTATAGGGGCAGGGGGCTCGAATGAGCAGTTCTTC.

J is TRBJ2-3 and V is TRBV23-1; 7 bases are a match to TRBD2. TRBV23-1 has ORF status, its function being uncertain. V lost 5 bases to trimming and J lost 0 bases; unmatched junction nucleotides: 8. This CDR3 has 16 amino acids. This CDR3 is CASSREGTSSTDTQYF. In DNA, the CDR3 is TGCGCCAGCAGTAGGGAGGGCACATCTAGCACAGATACGCAGTATTTT.

The rearrangement uses TRBV4-1 and TRBJ2-7, with 7 bases fitting TRBD1. J lost 0 bases, V lost 4 bases, and 0 bases had no gene match. The CDR3 extends over 13 amino acids. CDR1 MGHRA and CDR2 YSYEKL come from the germline V gene. The CDR3 protein is CASSRTGSYEQYF. CDR3 DNA sequence: TGCGCCAGCAGCCGGACAGGCTCCTACGAGCAGTACTTC.